A selection of T cell receptor beta chains follows, all from one sample in a study of radiation and T cells in renal cell carcinoma. Here immunoSEQ multiplex PCR was the method, and the copy in TCRdb shows in-frame clones only, minus some. The sample comprises 150,000 or so clones, roughly 86% of which are singletons, and roughly 13% rests with the top ten. The specimen was blood, collected from a patient whose treatment included radiotherapy and nephrectomy. Receptors were obtained from a woman aged 45 to 65 with renal cell carcinoma. The CDR3 runs from the conserved cysteine through the conserved F or W. The D gene is left open where the match is weak. A row's size may be missing; if present it is once, few, many or a size class.

>TRBV2|TRBJ2-3|NA|NA|15
CASSEVGIHTDTQYF
TGTGCCAGCAGTGAGGTGGGGATTCACACAGATACGCAGTATTTT
>TRBV10-2|TRBJ2-3|NA|NA|13
CASMAVSTDTQYF
TGCGCCAGCATGGCCGTTAGCACAGATACGCAGTATTTT
>TRBV5-4|TRBJ2-2|NA|NA|16
CASSAEGGPDTGELFF
TGTGCCAGCAGCGCGGAGGGGGGGCCGGACACCGGGGAGCTGTTTTTT
>TRBV7-2|TRBJ2-5|NA|NA|14
CASSFMGWRETQYF
TGTGCCAGCAGCTTTATGGGATGGCGAGAGACCCAGTACTTC
>TRBV6-6|TRBJ2-7|NA|NA|15
CASSYEGTSSYEQYF
TGTGCCAGCAGTTACGAAGGGACCAGCTCCTACGAGCAGTACTTC
>TRBV11-3|TRBJ2-2|NA|TRBD2|16
CASSKTGGRNTGELFF
TGTGCCAGCAGCAAGACCGGGGGGAGGAACACCGGGGAGCTGTTTTTT
>TRBV4-3|TRBJ2-7|few|NA|17
CASSQDGGDRGSYEQYF
TGCGCCAGCAGCCAAGATGGGGGGGACAGAGGTTCCTACGAGCAGTACTTC
>TRBV6-1|TRBJ1-4|NA|NA|16
CASSEMQGLGNEKLFF
TGTGCCAGCAGTGAAATGCAGGGCCTGGGTAATGAAAAACTGTTTTTT
>TRBV6-5|TRBJ2-5|NA|NA|11
CASREGWTQYF
TGTGCCAGCAGAGAAGGCTGGACCCAGTACTTC
>TRBV12-5|TRBJ2-5|NA|TRBD1|16
CASGLGSTGAGETQYF
TGTGCTAGTGGTTTGGGATCGACAGGGGCGGGGGAGACCCAGTACTTC
>TRBV4-1|TRBJ1-1|once|NA|16
CASSLRGSTADTEAFF
TGCGCCAGCAGCCTGAGGGGGTCCACCGCCGACACTGAAGCTTTCTTT
>TRBV21-1|TRBJ2-7|NA|NA|16
CASSLDGGVGSYEQYF
TGTGCCAGCAGCCTGGACGGAGGGGTAGGGTCCTACGAGCAGTACTTC
>TRBV7-2|TRBJ2-1|NA|NA|11
CASSRNWVQFF
TGTGCCAGCAGCCGAAACTGGGTGCAGTTCTTC
>TRBV5-1|TRBJ1-6|NA|TRBD1|14
CASSPGQASSPLHF
TGCGCCAGCAGTCCGGGACAGGCGAGTTCACCCCTCCACTTT
>TRBV5-6|TRBJ2-3|NA|TRBD2|16
CASSKGTSGDTDTQYF
TGTGCCAGCAGCAAAGGGACTAGCGGGGACACAGATACGCAGTATTTT
>TRBV2|TRBJ1-4|NA|NA|14
CASIGTLASGELFF
TGTGCCAGCATCGGGACCCTAGCTTCGGGGGAACTGTTTTTT
>TRBV11-2|TRBJ1-5|NA|NA|15
CASSLASGSNQPQHF
TGTGCCAGCAGCTTAGCCAGCGGTAGCAATCAGCCCCAGCATTTT
>TRBV5-1|TRBJ2-5|NA|TRBD2|17
CASSPGGGTSGEETQYF
TGCGCCAGCAGCCCCGGGGGAGGGACTAGCGGGGAAGAGACCCAGTACTTC
>TRBV6-6|TRBJ1-6|NA|TRBD1|14
CASSGGDRGSPLHF
TGTGCCAGCAGTGGGGGGGACAGAGGTTCACCCCTCCACTTT
>TRBV6-5|TRBJ1-1|NA|TRBD1|14
CASSYYRDSTEAFF
TGTGCCAGCAGTTATTACCGGGACAGCACTGAAGCTTTCTTT
>TRBV6-6|TRBJ1-5|NA|NA|13
CASSAGASQPQHF
TGTGCCAGCAGTGCGGGGGCCAGTCAGCCCCAGCATTTT
>TRBV21-1|TRBJ2-7|NA|NA|15
CASSKRRDRGPTGYF
TGTGCCAGCAGCAAAAGAAGGGACAGGGGGCCAACTGGGTACTTC
>TRBV7-2|TRBJ2-5|NA|TRBD2|17
CASSPKGLAGEQETQYF
TGTGCCAGCAGCCCCAAGGGCCTAGCGGGAGAACAAGAGACCCAGTACTTC
>TRBV5-1|TRBJ2-1|NA|NA|17
CASSLGFSGNSYNEQFF
TGCGCCAGCAGCTTGGGTTTTAGCGGCAACTCCTACAATGAGCAGTTCTTC
>TRBV4-3|TRBJ1-2|NA|NA|13
CASSQSLINGYTF
TGCGCCAGCAGCCAAAGTTTGATCAATGGCTACACCTTC
>TRBV5-4|TRBJ2-7|NA|NA|14
CASSEGHGLSEQYF
TGTGCCAGCAGCGAGGGACACGGGCTCTCCGAGCAGTACTTC
>TRBV2|TRBJ1-2|NA|NA|12
CASSPGDYGYTF
TGTGCCAGCAGTCCTGGGGACTATGGCTACACCTTC
>TRBV7-8|TRBJ2-1|few|NA|16
CASSSQKTRSYNEQFF
TGTGCCAGCAGCTCCCAAAAGACTAGATCCTACAATGAACAGTTCTTC
>TRBV7-2|TRBJ1-1|NA|TRBD1|15
CASSAAQGGLVVAFF
TGTGCCAGCAGCGCTGCTCAAGGGGGCTTGGTTGTTGCTTTCTTT
>TRBV18|TRBJ1-2|NA|TRBD1|15
CASSDIRQGNGGYTF
TGTGCCAGCTCAGATATTAGACAGGGGAATGGCGGCTACACCTTC
>TRBV30|TRBJ1-5|NA|TRBD1|15
CAWSPGTANNQPQHF
TGTGCCTGGAGTCCCGGGACAGCAAATAATCAGCCCCAGCATTTT
>TRBV7-3|TRBJ1-1|once|NA|13
CASSPQWDTEAFF
TGTGCCAGCTCGCCCCAATGGGACACTGAAGCTTTCTTT
>TRBV13|TRBJ2-1|NA|TRBD1|15
CASSRRDRGGNEQFF
TGTGCCAGCAGCCGCCGGGACAGGGGTGGGAATGAGCAGTTCTTC
>TRBV7-2|TRBJ1-5|once|NA|16
CASSSSTGAEGQPQHF
TGTGCCAGCAGCTCCTCTACCGGGGCCGAGGGACAGCCCCAGCATTTT
>TRBV18|TRBJ1-2|NA|TRBD1|16
CASSPSGQGETYGYTF
TGTGCCAGCTCACCGTCGGGACAGGGGGAGACCTATGGCTACACCTTC
>TRBV7-6|TRBJ2-6|NA|TRBD2|16
CASSLEAGGLANVLTF
TGTGCCAGCAGCTTAGAAGCGGGGGGGCTGGCCAACGTCCTGACTTTC
>TRBV4-1|TRBJ2-3|NA|TRBD2|20
CASSQEERTSGGAATDTQYF
TGCGCCAGCAGCCAAGAAGAAAGGACTAGCGGGGGGGCAGCGACAGATACGCAGTATTTT
>TRBV6-4|TRBJ2-1|NA|TRBD2|15
CASSFSGGLYNEQFF
TGTGCCAGCAGTTTCAGCGGGGGGCTATACAATGAGCAGTTCTTC
>TRBV6-6|TRBJ2-1|NA|TRBD2|13
CASRGGGEDEQFF
TGTGCCAGCAGAGGCGGGGGGGAGGATGAGCAGTTCTTC
>TRBV7-2|TRBJ2-5|NA|TRBD2|16
CASSPRTSGGSGTQYF
TGTGCCAGCAGCCCCAGGACTAGCGGGGGGTCAGGTACCCAGTACTTC
>TRBV13|TRBJ1-2|once|NA|14
CASRPQGSGYGYTF
TGTGCCAGCAGACCACAGGGTTCAGGCTATGGCTACACCTTC
>TRBV5-6|TRBJ1-6|NA|NA|17
CASSYRVDAPYNSPLHF
TGTGCCAGCAGCTACAGGGTTGATGCTCCCTATAATTCACCCCTCCACTTT
>TRBV6-6|TRBJ1-3|NA|TRBD1|15
CASSFQQGWGNTIYF
TGTGCCAGCAGTTTTCAACAGGGGTGGGGAAACACCATATATTTT
>TRBV7-9|TRBJ2-3|NA|TRBD1|14
CASSAGQGTDTQYF
TGTGCCAGCAGCGCCGGACAGGGAACAGATACGCAGTATTTT
>TRBV6-1|TRBJ1-5|few|NA|12
CASSDQTEPQHF
TGTGCCAGCAGTGACCAGACGGAGCCCCAGCATTTT